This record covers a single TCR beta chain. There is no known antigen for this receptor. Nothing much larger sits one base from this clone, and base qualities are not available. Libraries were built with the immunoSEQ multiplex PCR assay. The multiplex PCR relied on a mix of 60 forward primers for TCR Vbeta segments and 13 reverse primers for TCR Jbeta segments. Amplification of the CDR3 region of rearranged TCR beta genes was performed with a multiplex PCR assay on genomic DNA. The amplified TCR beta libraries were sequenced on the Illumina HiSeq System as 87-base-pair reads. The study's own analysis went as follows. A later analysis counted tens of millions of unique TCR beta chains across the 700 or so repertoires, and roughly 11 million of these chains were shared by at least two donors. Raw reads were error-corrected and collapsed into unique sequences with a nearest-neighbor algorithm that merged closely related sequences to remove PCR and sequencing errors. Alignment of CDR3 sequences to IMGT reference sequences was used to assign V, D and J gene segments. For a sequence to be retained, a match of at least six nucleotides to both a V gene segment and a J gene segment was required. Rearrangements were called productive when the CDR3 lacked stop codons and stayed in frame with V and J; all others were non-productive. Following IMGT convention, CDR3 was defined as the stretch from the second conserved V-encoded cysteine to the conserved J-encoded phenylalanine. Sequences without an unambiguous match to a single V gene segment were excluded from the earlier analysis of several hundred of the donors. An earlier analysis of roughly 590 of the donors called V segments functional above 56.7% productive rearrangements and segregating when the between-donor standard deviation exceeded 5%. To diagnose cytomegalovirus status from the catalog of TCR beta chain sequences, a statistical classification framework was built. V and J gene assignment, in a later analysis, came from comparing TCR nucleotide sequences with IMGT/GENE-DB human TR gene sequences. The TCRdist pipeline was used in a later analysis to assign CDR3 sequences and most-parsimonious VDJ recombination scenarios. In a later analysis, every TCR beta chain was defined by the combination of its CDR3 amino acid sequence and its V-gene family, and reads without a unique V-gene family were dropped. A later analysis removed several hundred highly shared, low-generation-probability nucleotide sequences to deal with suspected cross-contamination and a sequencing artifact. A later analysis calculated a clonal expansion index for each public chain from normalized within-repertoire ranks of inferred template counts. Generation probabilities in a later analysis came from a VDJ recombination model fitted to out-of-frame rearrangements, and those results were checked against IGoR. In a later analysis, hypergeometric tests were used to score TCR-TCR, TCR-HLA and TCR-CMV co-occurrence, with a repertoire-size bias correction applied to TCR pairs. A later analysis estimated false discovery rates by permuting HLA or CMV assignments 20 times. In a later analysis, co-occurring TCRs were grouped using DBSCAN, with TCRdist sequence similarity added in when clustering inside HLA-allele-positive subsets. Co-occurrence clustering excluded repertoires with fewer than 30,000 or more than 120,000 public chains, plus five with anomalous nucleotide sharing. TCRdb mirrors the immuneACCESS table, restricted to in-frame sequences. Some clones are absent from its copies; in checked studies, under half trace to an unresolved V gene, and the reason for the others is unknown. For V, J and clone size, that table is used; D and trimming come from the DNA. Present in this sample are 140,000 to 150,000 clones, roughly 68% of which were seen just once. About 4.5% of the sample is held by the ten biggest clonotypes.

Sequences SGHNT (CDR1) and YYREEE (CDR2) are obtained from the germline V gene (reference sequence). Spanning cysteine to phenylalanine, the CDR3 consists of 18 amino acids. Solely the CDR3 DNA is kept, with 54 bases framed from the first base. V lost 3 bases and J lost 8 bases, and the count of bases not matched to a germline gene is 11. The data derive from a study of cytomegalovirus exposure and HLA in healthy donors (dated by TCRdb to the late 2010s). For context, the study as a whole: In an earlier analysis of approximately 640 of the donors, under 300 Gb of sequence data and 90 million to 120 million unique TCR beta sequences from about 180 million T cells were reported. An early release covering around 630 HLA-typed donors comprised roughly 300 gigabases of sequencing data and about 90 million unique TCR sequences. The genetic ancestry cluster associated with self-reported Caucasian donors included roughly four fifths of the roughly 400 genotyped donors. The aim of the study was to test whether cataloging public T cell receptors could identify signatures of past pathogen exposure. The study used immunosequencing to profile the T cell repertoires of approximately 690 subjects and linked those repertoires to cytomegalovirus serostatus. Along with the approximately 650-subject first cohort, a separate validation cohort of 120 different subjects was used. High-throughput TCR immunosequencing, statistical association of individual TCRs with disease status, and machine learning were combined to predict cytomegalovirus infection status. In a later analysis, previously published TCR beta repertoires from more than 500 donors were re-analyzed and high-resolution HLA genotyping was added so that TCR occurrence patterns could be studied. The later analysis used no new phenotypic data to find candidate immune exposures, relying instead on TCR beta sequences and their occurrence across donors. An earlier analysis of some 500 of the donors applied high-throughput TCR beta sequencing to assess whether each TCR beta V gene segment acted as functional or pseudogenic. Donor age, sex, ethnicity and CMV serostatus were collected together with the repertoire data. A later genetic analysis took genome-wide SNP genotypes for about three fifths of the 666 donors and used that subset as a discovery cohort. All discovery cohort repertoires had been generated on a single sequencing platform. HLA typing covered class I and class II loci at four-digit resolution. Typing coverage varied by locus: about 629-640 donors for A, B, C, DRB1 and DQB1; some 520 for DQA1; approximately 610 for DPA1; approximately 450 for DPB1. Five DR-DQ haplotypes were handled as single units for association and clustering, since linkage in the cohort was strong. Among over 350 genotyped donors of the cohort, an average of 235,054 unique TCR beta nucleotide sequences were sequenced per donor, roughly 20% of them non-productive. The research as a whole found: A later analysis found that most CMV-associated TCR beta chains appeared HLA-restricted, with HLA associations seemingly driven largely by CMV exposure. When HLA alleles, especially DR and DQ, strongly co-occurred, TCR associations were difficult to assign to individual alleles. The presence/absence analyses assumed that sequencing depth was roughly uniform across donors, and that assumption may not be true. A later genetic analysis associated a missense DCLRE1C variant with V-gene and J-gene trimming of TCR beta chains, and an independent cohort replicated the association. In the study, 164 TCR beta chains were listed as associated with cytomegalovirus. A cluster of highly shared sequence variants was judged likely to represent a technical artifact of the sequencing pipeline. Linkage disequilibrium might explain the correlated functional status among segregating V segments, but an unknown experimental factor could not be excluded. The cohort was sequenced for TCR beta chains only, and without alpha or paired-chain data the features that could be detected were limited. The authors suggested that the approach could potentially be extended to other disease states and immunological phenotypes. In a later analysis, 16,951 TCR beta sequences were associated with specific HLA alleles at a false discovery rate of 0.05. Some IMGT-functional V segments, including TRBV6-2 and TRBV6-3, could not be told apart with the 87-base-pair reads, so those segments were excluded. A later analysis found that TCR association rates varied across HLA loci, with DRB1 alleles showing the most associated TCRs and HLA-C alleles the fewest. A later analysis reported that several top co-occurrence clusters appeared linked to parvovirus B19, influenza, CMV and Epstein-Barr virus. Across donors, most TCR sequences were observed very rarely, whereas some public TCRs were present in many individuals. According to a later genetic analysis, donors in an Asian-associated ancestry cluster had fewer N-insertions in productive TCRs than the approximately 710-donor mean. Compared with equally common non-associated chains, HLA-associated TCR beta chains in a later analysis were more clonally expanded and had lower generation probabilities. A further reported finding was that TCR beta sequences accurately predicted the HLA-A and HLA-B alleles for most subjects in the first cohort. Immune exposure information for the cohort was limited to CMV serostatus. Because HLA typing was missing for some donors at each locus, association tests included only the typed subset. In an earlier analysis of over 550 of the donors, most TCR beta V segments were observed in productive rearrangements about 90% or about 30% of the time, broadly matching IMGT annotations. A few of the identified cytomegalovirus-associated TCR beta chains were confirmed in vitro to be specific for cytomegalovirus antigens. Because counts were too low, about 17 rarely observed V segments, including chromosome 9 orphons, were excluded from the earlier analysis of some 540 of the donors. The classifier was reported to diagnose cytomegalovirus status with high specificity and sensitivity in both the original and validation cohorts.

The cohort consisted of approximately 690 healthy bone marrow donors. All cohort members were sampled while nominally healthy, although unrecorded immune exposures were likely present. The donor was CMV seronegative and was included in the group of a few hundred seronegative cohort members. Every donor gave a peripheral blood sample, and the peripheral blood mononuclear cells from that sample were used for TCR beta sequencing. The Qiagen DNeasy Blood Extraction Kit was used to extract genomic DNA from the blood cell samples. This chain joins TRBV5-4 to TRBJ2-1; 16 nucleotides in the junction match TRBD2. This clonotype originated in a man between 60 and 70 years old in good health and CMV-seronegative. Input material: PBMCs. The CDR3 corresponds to CASSSGLAGGPVGDEQFF. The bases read TGTGCCAGCAGCTCGGGACTAGCGGGAGGGCCGGTTGGGGATGAGCAGTTCTTC.